Each of the 32 T cell receptor beta chains below was sequenced from the same sample in a study of identical twins listed by TCRdb under 2016. Libraries came from 5' RACE. Sequenced on an Illumina HiSeq 2000. The public reads were quality trimmed at Q25 with fastp and then assembled into clones with MiXCR by TCRdb, keeping productive beta chains. All rows with the same CDR3 protein become a single entry with the most common DNA and genes. In this sample the table shows hundreds of thousands of distinct CDR3 sequences, 15% to 20% of which occur a single time. Approximately 14% of the sample is taken by the ten largest. This same sample was also part of a study on T cells expressing NK-cell markers.

Sequencing was done on a sample of PBMCs. The receptors stem from a woman under 30 in good health.

This clonotype was observed at least ten times. This chain connects TRBV6-1 to TRBJ2-5, with D possibly matching TRBD1 (6 bases). This CDR3 contains 16 residues. The V and J ends lost 6 bases and 3 bases respectively, with 20 bases between them. Germline CDR1 is MNHNS and CDR2 is SASEGT. This CDR3 is CASSPPQGAPEETQYF. The CDR3 DNA sequence: TGTGCCAGCAGCCCACCACAGGGCGCCCCCGAAGAGACCCAGTACTTC.

The rearrangement joins TRBV15 to TRBJ2-1; 11 bases align to TRBD2. CDR1 LNHNV and CDR2 YYDKDF come from the germline V gene (reference sequence). The CDR3 has 20 residues. Germline trimming cut 0 bases from V and 0 bases from J; bases unmatched to any gene: 10. CDR3 coding DNA: TGTGCCACCAGCAGAGATGGGGAGGGACTAGCGGTAAGCTCCTACAATGAGCAGTTCTTC. Protein: CATSRDGEGLAVSSYNEQFF.

The chain has TRBV6-1 and TRBJ2-3; weak D call: TRBD1 (5 bases). The CDR3 totals 13 residues. Germline CDR1 is MNHNS and CDR2 is SASEGT. V was pared by 8 bases and J by 7 bases, with 16 bases between. The CDR3 region has the DNA TGTGCCAGCGATCTGGCAAGGACAAATACGCAGTATTTT. Amino acid sequence: CASDLARTNTQYF.

This sequence joins TRBV5-1 and TRBJ2-7; 9 nucleotides match TRBD2. CDR1 SGHRS and CDR2 YFSETQ come from the germline V gene. This CDR3 is built from 16 residues. The trim removed 4 bases at V and 6 bases at J, leaving 14 bases unmatched. The CDR3 region has the DNA TGCGCCAGCAGCCCCATAGCGGGAGTGAGTCTTGGCGAGCAGTACTTC. Residues: CASSPIAGVSLGEQYF.

The J gene is TRBJ2-2, the V gene TRBV7-9; the D is unclear. V shed 7 bases and J shed 6 bases, with 15 bases lying between them. Germline-derived CDR1 and CDR2 are SEHNR and FQNEAQ (reference sequence). The CDR3 contains 14 residues. The CDR3 DNA follows: TGTGCCAGCATCGGAATACCTGAGGCCGGGGAGCTGTTTTTT. As protein: CASIGIPEAGELFF.

This clonotype was seen more than once but under ten times. The genes are TRBV5-1 and TRBJ2-3; D is unresolved. The CDR3 runs 14 residues. Germline assignment: CDR1 SGHRS and CDR2 YFSETQ. The germline V and J ends were trimmed by 1 base and 2 bases, with 8 bases remaining between them. The CDR3, as DNA: TGCGCCAGCAGCTTGCTTCCGACCACAGATACGCAGTATTTT. As protein: CASSLLPTTDTQYF.

The chain employs TRBV6-5 and TRBJ2-3, with D possibly called TRBD1 or TRBD2 (6 bases each). This CDR3 comprises 12 residues. The V gene lost 10 bases and the J gene lost 14 bases, with 22 bases spanning the gap. Germline V CDR1 and CDR2: MNHEY, SVGAGI. CDR3 sequence (DNA): TGTGCCACTTCACCGATCGGGGGCCTCGCGTATTTT. It specifies CATSPIGGLAYF.

The table lists this clonotype with a few counts. The chain couples TRBV5-6 to TRBJ2-1; the D call may be TRBD1 or TRBD2 (5 bases each). The CDR3 has 16 residues. From germline, CDR1 is SGHDT and CDR2 YYEEEE. V was clipped by 6 bases and J by 4 bases, with 20 bases between them. The CDR3 region is CASTGTGTGYYNEQFF. In DNA form, the CDR3 reads TGTGCCAGCACCGGGACCGGGACGGGATATTACAATGAGCAGTTCTTC.

A few counts support this clonotype. The chain recombines TRBV7-9 with TRBJ1-6, with 10 bases that match TRBD1. This CDR3 has 14 amino acids. Germline V gives CDR1 SEHNR, CDR2 FQNEAQ (reference sequence). The V segment lost 8 bases and the J segment 10 bases; nucleotides outside the gene matches: 8. CDR3 in DNA: TGTGCCAGCGATGGGACAGGGGTAGGATCACCCCTCCACTTT. It encodes CASDGTGVGSPLHF.

The chain joins TRBV6-1 to TRBJ2-2; maybe TRBD2 (6 bases). Trimming stripped 6 bases from V and 5 bases from J, with 22 bases between. The CDR3 contains 17 residues. Germline V gene lookup returns CDR1 MNHNS and CDR2 SASEGT. The DNA for the CDR3 is TGTGCCAGCAGCTCTACGACCTTTGGGGGGAGGACCGGGGAGCTGTTTTTT. This gives the protein CASSSTTFGGRTGELFF.

This clonotype occurred a few times. This chain links TRBV12-3 or TRBV12-4 with TRBJ2-6, with D hard to call. The CDR3 is 14 residues long. The V and J ends lost 7 bases and 0 bases respectively, with 7 bases between them. The DNA for the CDR3 is TGTGCCAGCAAAAAGAGCTCTGGGGCCAACGTCCTGACTTTC. Its protein is CASKKSSGANVLTF.

The chain couples TRBV11-2 to TRBJ2-2; D unclear. Deletions cut 6 bases from V and 4 bases from J, with 12 bases between. Germline CDR1 and CDR2: SGHAT and FQNNGV. The CDR3 sequence is 14 residues long. The CDR3 region has the DNA TGTGCCAGCAGACTGCCGAGTGGCACCGGGGAGCTGTTTTTT. Encoded protein: CASRLPSGTGELFF.

This clonotype occurred many times. This sequence joins TRBV29-1 and TRBJ2-7, with 7 nucleotides matching TRBD2. Trimming took 1 base from V and 4 from J; bases not matched to a gene: 7. From germline, CDR1 is SQVTM and CDR2 ANQGSEA. This CDR3 contains 14 residues. In DNA, the CDR3 is TGCAGCGTTGAAGGGGAGGGCACCCGATACGAGCAGTACTTC. Protein product: CSVEGEGTRYEQYF.

This clonotype occurred once. The chain couples TRBV9 to TRBJ1-1; tentatively, D is TRBD1 (6 bases). Germline V lookup: CDR1 SGDLS, CDR2 YYNGEE. The length of the CDR3 is 14 residues. Trimming removed 4 bases at V and 2 bases at J, with 12 bases between. In DNA form, the CDR3 reads TGTGCCAGCAGCCCCACAGGGATTAACACTGAAGCTTTCTTT. Translation gives CASSPTGINTEAFF.

This clonotype was counted ten times or more. This chain links TRBV27 with TRBJ1-1; 10 bases align to TRBD1. The CDR3 consists of 16 residues. V lost 5 bases, J lost 1 base, and 7 bases stayed unmatched. Germline CDR1 MNHEY, CDR2 SMNVEV (reference sequence). CDR3 in amino acids: CASSPRTGGTNTEAFF. Here the CDR3 DNA reads TGTGCCAGCAGTCCCAGGACAGGGGGGACGAACACTGAAGCTTTCTTT.

The rearrangement links TRBV29-1 to TRBJ1-2, with 7 bases that match TRBD1. CDR3 length: 13 residues. Looked up from germline, CDR1 is SQVTM and CDR2 is ANQGSEA. J lost 2 bases, V lost 6 bases, and 6 bases had no gene match. The CDR3 sequence is CSVVLQGNYGYTF. CDR3 sequence (DNA): TGCAGCGTCGTCTTACAGGGGAACTATGGCTACACCTTC.

The chain is built from TRBV27 and TRBJ2-7; D may be TRBD2 (5 bases). Trimming took 3 bases from V and 5 from J, leaving 11 bases between them. The CDR3 extends over 13 amino acids. Germline V gives CDR1 MNHEY, CDR2 SMNVEV (reference sequence). CDR3 coding DNA: TGTGCCAGCAGTTTCGGGCGAGGGAACGAGCAGTACTTC. Translating gives CASSFGRGNEQYF.

This clonotype has more than one count but fewer than ten. The chain combines TRBV20-1 with TRBJ2-5, with 10 bases that match TRBD1. V trimming: 5 bases; J trimming: 0 bases; junction bases outside the gene matches: 3. In germline, CDR1 is DFQATT, CDR2 SNEGSKA (reference sequence). The CDR3 loop spans 14 amino acids. The CDR3 protein is CSAAGTGDQETQYF. Here the CDR3 DNA reads TGCAGTGCTGCGGGGACAGGGGACCAAGAGACCCAGTACTTC.

The rearrangement links TRBV5-1 to TRBJ1-1; TRBD1 matches at 11 bases. V was clipped by 1 base and J by 4 bases; unmatched bases: 3. CDR3 length: 15 amino acids. Germline V gives CDR1 SGHRS, CDR2 YFSETQ. This CDR3 reads CASSLFGQGATEAFF. The DNA of the CDR3 is TGCGCCAGCAGCTTGTTTGGACAGGGGGCCACTGAAGCTTTCTTT.

This clonotype was detected a few times. The rearrangement uses TRBV5-1 and TRBJ2-5; a possible D gene is TRBD1 (5 bases). CDR3 size: 14 residues. V was shortened by 2 bases and J by 4 bases, with 12 bases between the two germline ends. The germline CDR1 and CDR2 sequences are SGHRS and YFSETQ. The CDR3, as DNA: TGCGCCAGCAGCTTCACCCAGGGCGGAGAGACCCAGTACTTC. Amino acid sequence: CASSFTQGGETQYF.

This clonotype was counted many times. The chain joins TRBV5-1 to TRBJ1-6; 7 bases align to TRBD1. The CDR3 spans 16 residues. The germline V gene encodes CDR1 SGHRS and CDR2 YFSETQ. J lost 7 bases, V lost 4 bases, and 11 bases had no gene match. The CDR3 sequence: CASSLVPGQSNSPLHF. DNA for the CDR3: TGCGCCAGCAGCCTCGTTCCGGGACAGTCGAATTCACCCCTCCACTTT.

This chain joins TRBV5-1 and TRBJ2-1; D unresolved. This CDR3 region has 18 residues. CDR1 is SGHRS, CDR2 YFSETQ, per germline. The germline V and J ends were trimmed by 0 bases and 0 bases, with 16 bases remaining between them. This chain's CDR3 is CASSLEFPGASSYNEQFF. CDR3 sequence (DNA): TGCGCCAGCAGCTTGGAGTTCCCGGGCGCGAGCTCCTACAATGAGCAGTTCTTC.

This clonotype was observed a few times. V gene TRBV6-5 combines with J gene TRBJ2-5, with D possibly matching TRBD2 (5 bases). This CDR3 spans 16 amino acids. CDR1 is MNHEY, CDR2 SVGAGI, per germline. V was clipped by 2 bases and J by 1 base, with 14 bases between them. The CDR3 sequence: CASSYRSTRGQETQYF. The CDR3 bases are TGTGCCAGCAGTTACAGGAGTACTCGGGGCCAAGAGACCCAGTACTTC.

This clonotype has more than one count but fewer than ten. V gene TRBV12-3 or TRBV12-4 combines with J gene TRBJ2-7, with D hard to call. This CDR3 has 14 amino acids. The V and J ends lost 2 bases and 3 bases respectively, with 11 bases between them. The CDR3 loop is CASSLQDGYYEQYF. The CDR3 DNA is TGTGCCAGCAGTTTACAAGACGGATACTACGAGCAGTACTTC.

V is TRBV6-5 and J is TRBJ2-7, with 10 bases lining up with TRBD2. J was trimmed by 6 bases and V by 0 bases; bases with no gene match: 5. Germline-derived CDR1 and CDR2 are MNHEY and SVGAGI. This CDR3 is 15 amino acids long. The DNA of the CDR3 is TGTGCCAGCAGTTACTCACTAGCGGGACGATCCGAGCAGTACTTC. It is translated as CASSYSLAGRSEQYF.

This clonotype was seen more than once but under ten times. This chain uses TRBV6-5 with TRBJ1-1; 7 positions match TRBD1. The CDR3 consists of 11 residues. V shed 7 bases and J 10 bases; nucleotides not matched to a gene: 6. The V gene's germline CDR1 is MNHEY and CDR2 SVGAGI. The CDR3 DNA is TGTGCCAGCAAGAAGACAGGGTCAGCTTTCTTT. It translates to CASKKTGSAFF.

The chain recombines TRBV5-1 with TRBJ2-7, with D tentatively TRBD2 (5 bases). The CDR3 runs to 16 residues. Per germline, CDR1 SGHRS and CDR2 YFSETQ. V shed 2 bases and J shed 10 bases, with 25 bases lying between them. CDR3 loop: CASSFGVGQGRGNQYF. The CDR3 nucleotides read TGCGCCAGCAGCTTTGGCGTAGGTCAAGGGCGAGGGAACCAGTACTTC.

CDR3: CASSLGAGIETQYF. The CDR3 coding sequence is TGCGCCAGCAGCTTGGGGGCGGGAATAGAGACCCAGTACTTC. This chain links TRBV5-1 with TRBJ2-5; the D gene is possibly TRBD2 (6 bases). The germline CDR1 and CDR2 sequences are SGHRS and YFSETQ. Trimming took 0 bases from V and 4 from J, leaving 10 bases between them. This CDR3 is built from 14 residues. Full variable domain (remainder filled in from reference TRBV5-1 and TRBJ2-5): KAGVTQTPRYLIKTRGQQVTLSCSPISGHRSVSWYQQTPGQGLQFLFEYFSETQRNKGNFPGRFSGRQFSNSRSEMNVSTLELGDSALYLCASSLGAGIETQYFGPGTRLLVL.

This clonotype has a handful of counts. The CDR3 coding sequence is TGTGCCAGCAGTTTAAGCCTGAGGGGGGATACGCAGTATTTT. Its protein is CASSLSLRGDTQYF. The chain has TRBV27 and TRBJ2-3; maybe TRBD1 (6 bases). This CDR3 has 14 residues. Germline values: CDR1 MNHEY, CDR2 SMNVEV (reference sequence). The V end was cut by 2 bases, the J end by 6 bases, with 12 bases between.

The chain is built from TRBV9 and TRBJ1-5; 7 bases line up with TRBD1. The V segment lost 5 bases and the J segment 7 bases; nucleotides outside the gene matches: 6. The germline gives CDR1 SGDLS, CDR2 YYNGEE. The CDR3 consists of 13 residues. In DNA, the CDR3 is TGTGCCAGCAGTAGGGACAGCCGACAGCCCCAGCATTTT. The encoded protein is CASSRDSRQPQHF. Based on the CDR3 plus reference TRBV9 and TRBJ1-5, the full variable domain is DSGVTQTPKHLITATGQRVTLRCSPRSGDLSVYWYQQSLDQGLQFLIQYYNGEERAKGNILERFSAQQFPDLHSELNLSSLELGDSALYFCASSRDSRQPQHFGDGTRLSIL.

This clonotype was detected ten times or more. This chain links TRBV6-1 with TRBJ1-2; TRBD1 is a possible D gene (6 bases). The germline V gene encodes CDR1 MNHNS and CDR2 SASEGT. V lost 2 bases and J 4 bases, leaving 14 bases between the germline ends. This CDR3 spans 15 amino acids. CDR3 sequence reads: CASSEIRQGLYGYTF. DNA of the CDR3: TGTGCCAGCAGTGAAATTAGGCAGGGGCTCTATGGCTACACCTTC.

This clonotype showed up many times. The gene calls are TRBV4-3 and TRBJ2-3; 7 bases are shared with TRBD2. This CDR3 is built from 16 residues. V was pared by 3 bases and J by 0 bases, with 6 bases of the junction left unmatched. Germline V gene sequence: CDR1 LGHNA, CDR2 YSLEER. The CDR3 coding sequence is TGCGCCAGCAGCCAGGATAGCGGGCTAAGCACAGATACGCAGTATTTT. As protein: CASSQDSGLSTDTQYF.